A single sample gave rise to the 28 T cell receptor beta chains below, sequenced in a study of blood T cell repertoires in COVID-19. The repertoire was sequenced with immunoSEQ multiplex PCR; TCRdb's copy has only in-frame clones and lacks some. This repertoire shows approximately 300,000 clones, 90% found once; its top ten account for nearly 7%. Sequences were obtained from peripheral blood. The source of these receptors is a woman younger than 45 with COVID-19, enrolled during active disease.

The chain couples TRBV18 to TRBJ2-7; possible D gene TRBD2, 5 bases. CDR1 and CDR2 (germline): KGHSH, LQKENI. The CDR3 is 18 amino acids. With 3 bases removed from V and 3 bases from J, the gap between germline ends came to 24 bases. The DNA for the CDR3 is TGTGCCAGCTCACCCTTAGTCCGGAGGACCCCATGGAGCTACGAGCAGTACTTC. Encoded protein: CASSPLVRRTPWSYEQYF.

The chain joins TRBV9 to TRBJ2-4, with a possible D match to TRBD1 (5 bases). CDR3 length equals 16 residues. Germline CDR1 SGDLS, CDR2 YYNGEE. Trimming pared 4 bases from V and 1 base from J, leaving 15 bases between. CDR3 coding DNA: TGTGCCAGCAGCCCCCGAGAGTCAGGGGCCAAAAACATTCAGTACTTC. This encodes CASSPRESGAKNIQYF.

The chain recombines TRBV13 with TRBJ2-7; TRBD1 matches at 7 bases. This CDR3 has 12 residues. Germline V gene lookup returns CDR1 PRHDT and CDR2 FYEKMQ (reference sequence). J gave up 7 bases and V 5 bases, and 5 bases lay outside the gene matches. The CDR3 DNA reads as TGTGCCAGCAGCCTGACAGGGCGAGAGCAGTACTTC. It is translated as CASSLTGREQYF.

The chain couples TRBV2 to TRBJ1-2; D is perhaps TRBD1 (6 bases). V lost 5 bases to trimming and J lost 7 bases, with 14 bases between them. Germline CDR1 is SNHLY and CDR2 is FYNNEI. The CDR3 totals 13 residues. The DNA for the CDR3 is TGTGCCAGCAGTCTCTGGACAGAAGGTGGCTACACCTTC. This codes for CASSLWTEGGYTF.

This chain joins TRBV19 and TRBJ1-5; 10 positions match TRBD1. After removal of 6 bases from V and 4 bases from J, the junction contained 6 bases not matched to a gene. The CDR3 spans 15 residues. Per the germline V gene, CDR1 is LNHDA and CDR2 is SQIVND (reference sequence). The CDR3: CASRGQGFSNQPQHF. CDR3 nucleotide sequence: TGTGCCAGTAGGGGACAGGGGTTCTCTAATCAGCCCCAGCATTTT.

The rearrangement uses TRBV28 and TRBJ1-2; 9 bases line up with TRBD1. The length of the CDR3 is 17 residues. V lost 4 bases, J lost 3 bases, and 12 bases stayed unmatched. Germline V lookup: CDR1 MDHEN, CDR2 SYDVKM. The CDR3 is CASSSYRGRRVYYGYTF. CDR3 nucleotide sequence: TGTGCCAGCAGTTCCTACAGGGGGCGCAGGGTTTACTATGGCTACACCTTC.

This chain uses TRBV7-9 with TRBJ1-5; D is uncertain. CDR3 length: 15 amino acids. CDR1 and CDR2 from the germline V gene are SEHNR and FQNEAQ (reference sequence). The germline V and J ends were trimmed by 3 bases and 1 base, with 10 bases remaining between them. CDR3 loop: CASSFFGGSNQPQHF. CDR3 DNA sequence: TGTGCCAGCAGCTTCTTCGGCGGAAGCAATCAGCCCCAGCATTTT.

This clone was counted a few times. The V gene is TRBV28, the J gene TRBJ1-6, with D perhaps TRBD1 (5 bases). Germline CDR1 is MDHEN and CDR2 is SYDVKM. V gave up 4 bases and J gave up 3 bases, with 10 bases separating them. CDR3 length: 15 residues. CDR3 DNA sequence: TGTGCCAGCAGTTCCCGGACAAGCTATAATTCACCCCTCCACTTT. Amino acid sequence: CASSSRTSYNSPLHF.

The rearrangement links TRBV28 to TRBJ1-1; 8 bases are shared with TRBD1. Germline CDR1 MDHEN, CDR2 SYDVKM. This CDR3 is built from 15 residues. The ends lost 6 bases at V and 4 bases at J; junction bases unmatched: 10. This chain's CDR3 is CASRSFTGGSTEAFF. The DNA for the CDR3 is TGTGCCAGCAGAAGTTTCACAGGGGGAAGCACTGAAGCTTTCTTT.

This sequence joins TRBV7-3 and TRBJ2-2; the match to TRBD2 covers 7 bases. V trimming: 1 base; J trimming: 4 bases; junction bases outside the gene matches: 6. The CDR3 is made up of 16 amino acids. The V gene's germline CDR1 is SGHTA and CDR2 FQGTGA. CDR3 nucleotides: TGTGCCAGCAGCTTAAACCCTAGCGGCCTCACCGGGGAGCTGTTTTTT. It specifies CASSLNPSGLTGELFF.

V gene TRBV28 combines with J gene TRBJ2-1; TRBD2 might be the D (5 bases). From germline, CDR1 is MDHEN and CDR2 SYDVKM. V lost 5 bases to trimming and J lost 4 bases, with 21 bases between them. This CDR3 is 17 amino acids long. This chain's CDR3 is CASSILLTGKAYNEQFF. CDR3 DNA: TGTGCCAGCAGTATACTCCTGACCGGGAAGGCTTACAATGAGCAGTTCTTC.

This chain links TRBV5-1 with TRBJ1-1; 7 bases match TRBD1. The ends lost 4 bases at V and 1 base at J; junction bases unmatched: 7. The germline CDR1 and CDR2 sequences are SGHRS and YFSETQ. The CDR3 runs to 15 residues. The CDR3 loop is CASSGTAVWNTEAFF. Written as DNA, the CDR3 is TGCGCCAGCAGCGGGACAGCAGTTTGGAACACTGAAGCTTTCTTT.

This chain connects TRBV19 to TRBJ1-5, with unresolved D. V was trimmed by 3 bases and J by 1 base, leaving 10 bases between them. Germline loops: CDR1 LNHDA, CDR2 SQIVND (reference sequence). CDR3 length: 15 residues. The CDR3 loop reads CASSIMASSNQPQHF. CDR3 sequence (DNA): TGTGCCAGTAGTATCATGGCATCCAGCAATCAGCCCCAGCATTTT.

CDR3 DNA sequence: TGTGCCAGCAGCTTAGGGTGGGCCTGGAACACTGAAGCTTTCTTT. This encodes CASSLGWAWNTEAFF. The V and J genes are TRBV7-2 and TRBJ1-1, with D uncertain. The CDR3 runs 15 residues. The V end lost 1 base, the J end lost 1 base, and 10 bases lay between the germline ends. Germline V gene data show CDR1 as SGHTA and CDR2 as FQGNSA.

This clone was recorded a few times. One end of the junction is discordant with germline, which a read error may explain. The chain carries TRBV6-5 and TRBJ1-6; tentative D call: TRBD1 (5 bases). The CDR3 sequence is 12 residues long. Germline-derived CDR1 and CDR2 are MNHEY and SVGAGI. The DNA of the CDR3 is TGTACCAGCGGGCAGGGAAATTCACCCCTCCACTTT. As protein: CTSGQGNSPLHF.

The rearrangement joins TRBV9 to TRBJ2-7; TRBD2 agrees at 9 bases. The germline V gene encodes CDR1 SGDLS and CDR2 YYNGEE. This CDR3 is built from 15 residues. Trimming at V came to 0 bases and at J to 5 bases, leaving 6 bases not matched to a gene. CDR3 DNA sequence: TGTGCCAGCAGCGTAGAGGGGACTAGCTTCCACGAGCAGTACTTC. Translating gives CASSVEGTSFHEQYF. The whole variable domain, remainder taken from reference TRBV9 and TRBJ2-7, is DSGVTQTPKHLITATGQRVTLRCSPRSGDLSVYWYQQSLDQGLQFLIQYYNGEERAKGNILERFSAQQFPDLHSELNLSSLELGDSALYFCASSVEGTSFHEQYFGPGTRLTVT.

This clone was detected only once. The chain uses TRBV29-1 and TRBJ1-3, with no clear D. V lost 7 bases and J lost 2, with 12 bases in between. The germline gives CDR1 SQVTM, CDR2 ANQGSEA. This CDR3 has 13 residues. The CDR3 bases are TGCAGCGGCCTGGTCGCGGCTGGAAACACCATATATTTT. As protein: CSGLVAAGNTIYF.

The chain joins TRBV9 to TRBJ1-2, with D possibly matching TRBD1 (5 bases). Trimming pared 0 bases from V and 1 base from J, leaving 13 bases between. CDR1 and CDR2 from the germline V gene are SGDLS and YYNGEE. The CDR3 is made up of 16 amino acids. The CDR3 region is CASSVEDGHFNYGYTF. The CDR3 DNA reads as TGTGCCAGCAGCGTAGAGGACGGACACTTTAACTATGGCTACACCTTC.

This clone was observed a single time. The V call is TRBV30, the J call TRBJ1-5, with D unresolved. Germline CDR1 GTSNPN, CDR2 SVGIG (reference sequence). V was trimmed by 2 bases and J by 2 bases, leaving 4 bases between them. This CDR3 contains 12 residues. CDR3 bases: TGTGCCTGGAGTTTAGGCAATCAGCCCCAGCATTTT. Its translation is CAWSLGNQPQHF.

The CDR3 nucleotides are TGTGCCAGCTCACCTCAGGGACTAGCGGGAACAGATGAGCAGTTCTTC. It specifies CASSPQGLAGTDEQFF. The rearrangement links TRBV18 to TRBJ2-1; 13 positions match TRBD2. The V gene end was trimmed by 3 bases and the J gene end by 8 bases; junction bases not matched to a gene: 7. In germline, CDR1 is KGHSH, CDR2 LQKENI. The CDR3 is 16 amino acids. The entire variable domain, with the rest obtained from reference TRBV18 and TRBJ2-1, is as follows: NAGVMQNPRHLVRRRGQEARLRCSPMKGHSHVYWYRQLPEEGLKFMVYLQKENIIDESGMPKERFSAEFPKEGPSILRIQQVVRGDSAAYFCASSPQGLAGTDEQFFGPGTRLTVL.

The J gene is TRBJ2-7, the V gene TRBV9; D may be TRBD2 (6 bases). Trimming removed 0 bases from V and 5 bases from J, with 21 bases in between. The CDR3 has 17 amino acids. CDR1 SGDLS and CDR2 YYNGEE come from the germline V gene. The CDR3 region has the DNA TGTGCCAGCAGCGTAGATTTGGGAGGTCAGCCTCTACACGAGCAGTACTTC. This translates into CASSVDLGGQPLHEQYF.

For this clone: Because it lacks the conserved phenylalanine or tryptophan at the end, this CDR3 is likely a read error. The DNA is left out, because the CDR3 cannot be placed on it with certainty; the CDR3 is given as TCRdb lists it. This chain connects TRBV12-3 or TRBV12-4 to TRBJ1-2; TRBD1 is the table's D call, not checked against the DNA. A total of 11 residues make up the CDR3, ends included. The CDR3 sequence: CASSFGTVVSL.

The chain couples TRBV4-3 to TRBJ1-1; D gene uncertain. V was cut by 1 base and J by 0 bases, with 9 bases left in between. Germline assignment: CDR1 LGHNA and CDR2 YSLEER. The CDR3 contains 15 residues. The chain's CDR3 is CASSQVGGLNTEAFF. The CDR3 DNA reads TGCGCCAGCAGCCAAGTCGGCGGCCTGAACACTGAAGCTTTCTTT.

The chain couples TRBV10-1 to TRBJ2-7, with D tentatively TRBD1 (6 bases). CDR1 WNHNN and CDR2 SYGVQD come from the germline V gene (reference sequence). Trimming pared 5 bases from V and 6 bases from J, leaving 14 bases between. The CDR3 is 13 residues long. CDR3: CASSPQGTGEQYF. As DNA, the CDR3 is TGCGCCAGCAGTCCACAGGGCACGGGCGAGCAGTACTTC.

This clone appeared a single time. The chain recombines TRBV5-4 with TRBJ2-7; TRBD1 matches at 7 bases. V lost 4 bases and J lost 0; bases outside the gene matches: 7. The V gene's germline CDR1 is SGHNT and CDR2 YYREEE (reference sequence). The CDR3 has 15 residues. For the CDR3, the DNA is TGTGCCAGCAGCCTCGGACAGGATTCCTCCTACGAGCAGTACTTC. Protein sequence: CASSLGQDSSYEQYF.

This clone was picked up a small number of times. The rearrangement uses TRBV10-3 and TRBJ2-4; a possible D gene is TRBD1 (6 bases). Germline-derived CDR1 and CDR2 are ENHRY and SYGVKD. The length of the CDR3 is 13 residues. V lost 5 bases and J 7 bases, leaving 12 bases between the germline ends. CDR3 in DNA: TGTGCCATCAGTCCGGACAGCGGTAACATTCAGTACTTC. Its translation: CAISPDSGNIQYF.

This rearrangement joins TRBV30 to TRBJ2-2; TRBD2 is a possible D gene (5 bases). Trimming shortened V by 1 base and J by 1 base, and 7 bases separated the two germline ends. Germline V lookup: CDR1 GTSNPN, CDR2 SVGIG (reference sequence). The CDR3 extends over 14 amino acids. In DNA, the CDR3 is TGTGCCTGGAGTGGACTACTGAACACCGGGGAGCTGTTTTTT. Translated: CAWSGLLNTGELFF.

This clone appeared a single time. The chain links TRBV27 to TRBJ1-2, with D perhaps TRBD1 (5 bases). This CDR3 is built from 15 residues. V was shortened by 4 bases and J by 6 bases, with 18 bases between the two germline ends. From germline, CDR1 is MNHEY and CDR2 SMNVEV (reference sequence). This CDR3 reads CASSWDAGGGNGYTF. CDR3 sequence (DNA): TGTGCCAGCAGTTGGGACGCGGGGGGAGGGAATGGCTACACCTTC.